These 18 T cell receptor beta chains were sequenced from one sample in a study of blood T cell repertoires in COVID-19. TCRdb keeps only in-frame clones here, not all; method: immunoSEQ multiplex PCR. The sample comprises about 190,000 clones, around 84% of which are singletons, and roughly 3.2% rests with the top ten. The sequencing input was PBMCs or T cells enriched from blood (not recorded which). The source of these receptors is a woman under 40 who had recovered from COVID-19.

The J gene is TRBJ1-2, the V gene TRBV19; no definite D call. Per germline, CDR1 LNHDA and CDR2 SQIVND (reference sequence). Trimming took 4 bases from V and 0 from J, leaving 12 bases between them. CDR3 size: 15 residues. CDR3 in amino acids: CASSTPRGANYGYTF. In nucleotides, the CDR3 is TGTGCCAGTAGTACCCCGCGGGGAGCTAACTATGGCTACACCTTC.

The rearrangement uses TRBV6-5 and TRBJ1-2; weak D call: TRBD1 (6 bases). CDR3 length: 14 residues. Germline CDR1 is MNHEY and CDR2 is SVGAGI. V dropped 0 bases and J dropped 3 bases, with 8 bases sitting between them. The CDR3 sequence: CASSYSGGHYGYTF. The CDR3 bases are TGTGCCAGCAGTTACTCGGGGGGGCACTATGGCTACACCTTC.

The rearrangement joins TRBV24-1 to TRBJ1-5; 9 bases are shared with TRBD1. V gave up 4 bases and J gave up 2 bases; unmatched junction bases: 5. The CDR3 runs 16 residues. The germline V gene encodes CDR1 KGHDR and CDR2 SFDVKD. This CDR3 is CATSEAGTGRNQPQHF. CDR3 nucleotide sequence: TGTGCCACCAGTGAGGCCGGGACAGGGCGCAATCAGCCCCAGCATTTT.

V gene TRBV9 combines with J gene TRBJ2-5; D may be TRBD2 (7 bases). The CDR3 is 17 residues long. Germline V gene lookup returns CDR1 SGDLS and CDR2 YYNGEE. The germline V and J ends were trimmed by 0 bases and 1 base, with 16 bases remaining between them. The CDR3 sequence: CASSVGPGGAVQETQYF. The DNA for the CDR3 is TGTGCCAGCAGCGTAGGGCCTGGGGGGGCGGTCCAAGAGACCCAGTACTTC.

The J gene is TRBJ1-1, the V gene TRBV28; D gene unclear. There are 14 residues in the CDR3. Germline V gene data show CDR1 as MDHEN and CDR2 as SYDVKM. V lost 6 bases to trimming and J lost 1 base, with 12 bases between them. The CDR3 sequence: CASSLTLGNTEAFF. DNA for the CDR3: TGTGCCAGCAGCTTGACTCTCGGGAACACTGAAGCTTTCTTT.

The rearrangement joins TRBV5-4 to TRBJ1-3; D gene unclear. The CDR3 totals 16 residues. Between the trimmed V and J ends, which lost 4 bases and 0 bases, there was a span of 14 bases. Germline V gene lookup returns CDR1 SGHNT and CDR2 YYREEE (reference sequence). The CDR3 loop is CASSGGGGSSGNTIYF. The CDR3 DNA reads as TGTGCCAGCAGCGGAGGTGGAGGGAGCTCTGGAAACACCATATATTTT.

This clone occurred once. This chain links TRBV24-1 with TRBJ2-1; no reliable D call. The CDR3 has 11 amino acids. With 7 bases removed from V and 7 bases from J, the gap between germline ends came to 7 bases. CDR1 KGHDR and CDR2 SFDVKD come from the germline V gene. Written as DNA, the CDR3 is TGTGCCACCAGCCTTCTTAATGAGCAGTTCTTC. It yields the protein CATSLLNEQFF.

The gene calls are TRBV20-1 and TRBJ2-3, with D hard to call. The CDR3 is 10 residues long. V dropped 3 bases and J dropped 7 bases, with 5 bases sitting between them. Germline assignment: CDR1 DFQATT and CDR2 SNEGSKA (reference sequence). Here the CDR3 reads CSASLNTQYF. DNA of the CDR3: TGCAGTGCTAGTCTTAATACGCAGTATTTT.

The chain joins TRBV18 to TRBJ2-2, with 9 bases fitting TRBD1. Trimming at V came to 8 bases and at J to 5 bases, leaving 12 bases not matched to a gene. Germline V CDR1 and CDR2: KGHSH, LQKENI. CDR3 size: 16 residues. CDR3 region: CASTQPGQGETGELFF. The CDR3 bases are TGTGCCAGCACCCAACCGGGACAGGGCGAAACCGGGGAGCTGTTTTTT.

This CDR3 is CASSLGAASNYGYTF. The CDR3 coding sequence is TGTGCCAGCAGCTTGGGTGCGGCCTCTAACTATGGCTACACCTTC. The chain couples TRBV5-5 to TRBJ1-2, with D unresolved. The CDR3 extends over 15 amino acids. The V gene's germline CDR1 is SGHKS and CDR2 YYEKEE (reference sequence). Trimming stripped 0 bases from V and 0 bases from J, with 9 bases between.

The chain recombines TRBV2 with TRBJ2-5; tentative D call: TRBD1 (6 bases). The CDR3 runs to 14 residues. V lost 4 bases, J lost 6 bases, and 15 bases lay in between. Germline CDR1 is SNHLY and CDR2 is FYNNEI. The CDR3 protein is CASSVGQGSKTQYF. The DNA of the CDR3 is TGTGCCAGCAGTGTAGGGCAGGGGAGCAAGACCCAGTACTTC.

The chain couples TRBV24-1 to TRBJ2-1; 10 nucleotides match TRBD2. CDR1 KGHDR and CDR2 SFDVKD come from the germline V gene. The V and J ends lost 9 bases and 3 bases, in that order; junction bases with no gene match: 4. CDR3 length equals 14 residues. This CDR3 reads CATAGTSDYNEQFF. CDR3 bases: TGTGCCACCGCGGGGACTAGCGACTACAATGAGCAGTTCTTC.

This clone was observed once. The chain recombines TRBV7-9 with TRBJ2-7; unclear D gene. Trimming pared 6 bases from V and 5 bases from J, leaving 14 bases between. The germline CDR1 and CDR2 sequences are SEHNR and FQNEAQ (reference sequence). This CDR3 comprises 13 residues. The CDR3 nucleotides are TGTGCCAGCAGTTCTAATCCCCGTGACGAGCAGTACTTC. It is translated as CASSSNPRDEQYF.

This clone occurred a few times. The gene calls are TRBV10-3 and TRBJ2-7, with 10 bases that match TRBD1. With 7 bases clipped from V and 0 bases from J, the junction kept 6 bases outside the gene matches. The CDR3 is made up of 15 amino acids. The germline V gene has CDR1 ENHRY and CDR2 SYGVKD. The CDR3 nucleotides are TGTGCCATCACCGACCGGGACAGGGGCTCCTACGAGCAGTACGTC. Translating gives CAITDRDRGSYEQYV.

The J gene is TRBJ2-1, the V gene TRBV3-1 (or the pseudogene TRBV3-2); TRBD2 matches at 15 bases. From germline, CDR1 is LGHDT and CDR2 YNNKEL (reference sequence). Trimming took 5 bases from V and 4 from J; bases not matched to a gene: 3. The CDR3 extends over 16 amino acids. DNA of the CDR3: TGTGCCAGCAGCGGGACTAGCGGGGGGACGTACAATGAGCAGTTCTTC. This codes for CASSGTSGGTYNEQFF.

This chain uses TRBV12-3 or TRBV12-4 with TRBJ2-5; no definite D call. There are 12 residues in the CDR3. Between the trimmed V and J ends, which lost 6 bases and 1 base, there was a span of 6 bases. The CDR3 reads CASSLSQETQYF. In nucleotides, the CDR3 is TGTGCCAGCAGCCTTAGCCAAGAGACCCAGTACTTC.

The chain joins TRBV27 to TRBJ1-5, with D tentatively TRBD1 (6 bases). V gave up 3 bases and J gave up 11 bases, with 17 bases separating them. The CDR3 sequence is 14 residues long. Germline assignment: CDR1 MNHEY and CDR2 SMNVEV (reference sequence). The CDR3 DNA reads TGTGCCAGCAGTTTCGCCGCCGGGACACCATCCCAGCATTTT. Amino acid sequence: CASSFAAGTPSQHF.

This sequence joins TRBV5-6 and TRBJ2-5; TRBD1 aligns across 7 bases. The CDR3 spans 14 residues. Looked up from germline, CDR1 is SGHDT and CDR2 is YYEEEE. V lost 4 bases, J lost 2 bases, and 5 bases stayed unmatched. CDR3 bases: TGTGCCAGCAGCACATGGGACAGACAAGAGACCCAGTACTTC. Its protein is CASSTWDRQETQYF.